These T cell receptor beta chains were read from a single sample in a study of blood T cell repertoires in COVID-19. Repertoires were generated with immunoSEQ multiplex PCR, while TCRdb's copy carries only in-frame clones and drops some. The table lists around 400,000 clones, roughly 90% of them singletons. Sequences were obtained from PBMCs or T cells enriched from blood (not recorded which). The source is a woman aged 18-35 years who had been exposed to COVID-19. Both conserved end residues are part of each CDR3. The D gene is left open where the match is weak. The listing skips clone size in some rows; elsewhere it reads once, few, many or a size class.

D	size	J	V	DNA	CDR3
-	-	TRBJ2-5	TRBV19	TGTGCCAGCTCAGTGTACCAAGAGACCCAGTACTTC	CASSVYQETQYF
TRBD2	-	TRBJ2-7	TRBV29-1	TGCAGCGTGGGACTTAGCGGGGGCGCCGCCTACGAGCAGTACTTC	CSVGLSGGAAYEQYF
-	-	TRBJ2-1	TRBV28	TGTGCCAGCAGCTATAACCGGGACTGGGACAATGAGCAGTTCTTC	CASSYNRDWDNEQFF
-	-	TRBJ1-1	TRBV21-1	TGTGCCAGCAGCAAAGCGGTGCGGTTGAACACTGAAGCTTTCTTT	CASSKAVRLNTEAFF
TRBD1	-	TRBJ2-7	TRBV7-9	TGTGCCAGCAGCCCAACAGGGGACCCCTACGAGCAGTACTTC	CASSPTGDPYEQYF
-	once	TRBJ1-2	TRBV6-2/TRBV6-3	TGTGCCAGCAGTTACGGAGCTAACTATGGCTACACCTTC	CASSYGANYGYTF
-	-	TRBJ1-5	TRBV16	TGTGCCAGCAGCCCCAACAGTTACAATCAGCCCCAGCATTTT	CASSPNSYNQPQHF
-	-	TRBJ2-3	TRBV11-2	TGTGCCAGCAGCTTAGCCCAAGATACGCAGTATTTT	CASSLAQDTQYF
TRBD1	-	TRBJ2-7	TRBV10-3	TGTGCCATCAGTGACGGGACAGCTAATACCTACGAGCAGTACTTC	CAISDGTANTYEQYF
-	-	TRBJ2-1	TRBV7-2	TGTGCCAGCACCGCGGCCTCTACTCTATCCAATGAGCAGTTCTTC	CASTAASTLSNEQFF
TRBD2	-	TRBJ2-1	TRBV6-5	TGTGCCAGCCAAAGCGGGGGGCCCCCTAACAATGAGCAGTTCTTC	CASQSGGPPNNEQFF
-	-	TRBJ1-4	TRBV19	TGTGCCAGTAGCAGGACATCCGCTAATGAAAAACTGTTTTTT	CASSRTSANEKLFF
-	-	TRBJ1-2	TRBV19	TGTGCCAGTAGTATAAGGGGTACAGGGTTAAATGGCTACACCTTC	CASSIRGTGLNGYTF
TRBD1	-	TRBJ2-1	TRBV7-9	TGTGCCAGCAGCACTTCGGACAGGGGGACTTACAATGAGCAGTTCTTC	CASSTSDRGTYNEQFF
-	-	TRBJ1-4	TRBV9	TGTGCCAGCGAAAGAAAAGGGGAAATGTTTTTT	CASERKGEMFF
TRBD2	once	TRBJ2-2	TRBV5-6	TGTGCCAGCAGCTTGGTTCTAGCGGGAGTCGGGGAGCTGTTTTTT	CASSLVLAGVGELFF
TRBD1	-	TRBJ1-2	TRBV19	TGTGCCAGTAGGGGGGACAGTTCAGGAGGCTACACCTTC	CASRGDSSGGYTF
-	few	TRBJ1-3	TRBV28	TGTGCCAGCAGTTTCGTCGGCAGGGGATCGGGAAACACCATATATTTT	CASSFVGRGSGNTIYF
-	-	TRBJ2-2	TRBV29-1	TGCAGCGTTGTTGGCGGCGGGCTTAACACCGGGGAGCTGTTTTTT	CSVVGGGLNTGELFF
-	-	TRBJ1-2	TRBV7-9	TGTGCCAGCAGCTCTCAACAGGGTAACTATGGCTACACCTTC	CASSSQQGNYGYTF
TRBD2	-	TRBJ2-5	TRBV9	TGTGCCAGCAGCGTAGGAAGTCTAGCGGGGGGACAAGAGACCCAGTACTTC	CASSVGSLAGGQETQYF
-	once	TRBJ2-7	TRBV27	TGTGCCAGCGGGCCGGGGTACTCCTACGAGCAGTACTTC	CASGPGYSYEQYF
-	-	TRBJ2-7	TRBV6-5	TGTGCCAGCAGTTACACCCGGCAAGCGAGCTCCTACGAGCAGTACTTC	CASSYTRQASSYEQYF
TRBD2	-	TRBJ2-3	TRBV5-4	TGTGCCAGCAGCGCGGAGACTAGCTTCACAGATACGCAGTATTTT	CASSAETSFTDTQYF
-	-	TRBJ1-3	TRBV5-1	TGCGCCAGCAGCTTGTGGGACGGCGGGGACACCATATATTTT	CASSLWDGGDTIYF